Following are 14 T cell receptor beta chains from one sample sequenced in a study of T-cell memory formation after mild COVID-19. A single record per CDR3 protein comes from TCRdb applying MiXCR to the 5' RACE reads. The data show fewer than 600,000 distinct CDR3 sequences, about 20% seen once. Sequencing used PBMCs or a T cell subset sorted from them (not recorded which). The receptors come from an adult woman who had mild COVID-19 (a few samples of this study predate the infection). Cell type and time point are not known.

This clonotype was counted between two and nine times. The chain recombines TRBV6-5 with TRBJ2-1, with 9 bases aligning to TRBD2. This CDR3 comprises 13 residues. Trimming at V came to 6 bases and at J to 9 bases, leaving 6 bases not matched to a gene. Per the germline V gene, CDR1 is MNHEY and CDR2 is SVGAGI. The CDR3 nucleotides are TGTGCCAGCAGGAACCTAGCGGGGATTGAGCAGTTCTTC. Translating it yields CASRNLAGIEQFF.

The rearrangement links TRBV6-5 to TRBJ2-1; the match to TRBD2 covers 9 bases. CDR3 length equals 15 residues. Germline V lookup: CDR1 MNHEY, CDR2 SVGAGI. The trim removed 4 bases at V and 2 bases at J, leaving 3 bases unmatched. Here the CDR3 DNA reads TGTGCCAGCAGTTGGACTAGCGAAACCTACAATGAGCAGTTCTTC. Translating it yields CASSWTSETYNEQFF.

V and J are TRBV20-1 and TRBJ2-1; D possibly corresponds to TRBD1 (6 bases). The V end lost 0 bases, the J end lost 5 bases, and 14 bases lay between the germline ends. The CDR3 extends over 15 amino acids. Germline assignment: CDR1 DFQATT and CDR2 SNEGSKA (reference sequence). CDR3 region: CSARDLRGGNNEQFF. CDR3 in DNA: TGCAGTGCTAGAGACCTTAGAGGGGGAAACAATGAGCAGTTCTTC.

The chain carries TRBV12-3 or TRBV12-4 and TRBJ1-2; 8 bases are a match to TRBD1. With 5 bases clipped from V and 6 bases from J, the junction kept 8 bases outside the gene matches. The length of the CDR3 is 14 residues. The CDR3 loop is CASSPDRARNGYTF. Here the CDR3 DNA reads TGTGCCAGCAGTCCGGACAGGGCGAGAAATGGCTACACCTTC.

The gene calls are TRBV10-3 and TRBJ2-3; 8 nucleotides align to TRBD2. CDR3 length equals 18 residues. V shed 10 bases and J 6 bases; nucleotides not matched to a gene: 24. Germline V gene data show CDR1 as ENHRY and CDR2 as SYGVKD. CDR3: CATRATVGVAGSVDTQYF. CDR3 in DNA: TGTGCCACCAGGGCAACGGTAGGAGTAGCGGGGTCCGTTGATACGCAGTATTTT.

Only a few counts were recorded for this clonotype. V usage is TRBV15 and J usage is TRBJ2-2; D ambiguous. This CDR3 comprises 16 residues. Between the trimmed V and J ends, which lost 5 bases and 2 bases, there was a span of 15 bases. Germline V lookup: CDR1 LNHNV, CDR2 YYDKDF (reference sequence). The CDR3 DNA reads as TGTGCCACCAGCCGGCCGTGGGCCCCTAACACCGGGGAGCTGTTTTTT. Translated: CATSRPWAPNTGELFF.

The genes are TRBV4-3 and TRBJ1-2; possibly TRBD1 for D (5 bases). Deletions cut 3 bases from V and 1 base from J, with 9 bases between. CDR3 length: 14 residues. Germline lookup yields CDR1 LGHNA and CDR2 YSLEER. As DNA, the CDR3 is TGCGCCAGCAGCCAGGGGACTTTTAACTATGGCTACACCTTC. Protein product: CASSQGTFNYGYTF.

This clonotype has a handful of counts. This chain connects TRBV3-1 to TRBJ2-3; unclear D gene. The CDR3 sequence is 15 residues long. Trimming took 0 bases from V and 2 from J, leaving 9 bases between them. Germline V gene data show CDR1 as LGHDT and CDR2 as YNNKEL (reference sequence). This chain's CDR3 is CASSQDLATTDTQYF. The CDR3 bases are TGTGCCAGCAGCCAAGATCTCGCCACCACAGATACGCAGTATTTT.

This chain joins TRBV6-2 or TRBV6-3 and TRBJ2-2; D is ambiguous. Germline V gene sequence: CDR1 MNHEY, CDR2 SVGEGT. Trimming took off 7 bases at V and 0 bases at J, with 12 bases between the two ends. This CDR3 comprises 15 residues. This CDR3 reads CASTLGRPNTGELFF. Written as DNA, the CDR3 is TGTGCCAGCACCCTCGGACGACCGAACACCGGGGAGCTGTTTTTT.

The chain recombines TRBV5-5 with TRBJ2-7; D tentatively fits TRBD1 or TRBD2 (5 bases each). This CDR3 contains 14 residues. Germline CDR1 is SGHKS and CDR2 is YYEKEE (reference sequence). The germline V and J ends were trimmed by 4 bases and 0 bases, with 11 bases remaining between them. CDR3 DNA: TGTGCCAGCAGCGCATCCGGGGCCTCCTACGAGCAGTACTTC. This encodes CASSASGASYEQYF.

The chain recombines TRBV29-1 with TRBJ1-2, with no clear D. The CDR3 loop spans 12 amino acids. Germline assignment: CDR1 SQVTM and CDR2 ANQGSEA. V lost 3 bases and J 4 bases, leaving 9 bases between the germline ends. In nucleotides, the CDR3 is TGCAGCGTTGACAAGGGTACCTATGGCTACACCTTC. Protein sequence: CSVDKGTYGYTF.

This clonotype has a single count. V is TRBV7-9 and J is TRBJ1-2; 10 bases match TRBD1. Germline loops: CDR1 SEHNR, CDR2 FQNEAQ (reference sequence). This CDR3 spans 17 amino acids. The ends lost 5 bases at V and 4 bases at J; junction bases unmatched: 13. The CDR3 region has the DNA TGTGCCAGCAGCCGGAACGGGACAGGGGCGATTTCCTATGGCTACACCTTC. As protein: CASSRNGTGAISYGYTF.

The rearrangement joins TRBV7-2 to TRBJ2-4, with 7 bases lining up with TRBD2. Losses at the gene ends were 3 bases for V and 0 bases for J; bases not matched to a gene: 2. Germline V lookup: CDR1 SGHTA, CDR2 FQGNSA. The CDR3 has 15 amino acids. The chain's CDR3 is CASSFGGGAKNIQYF. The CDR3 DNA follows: TGTGCCAGCAGCTTCGGCGGGGGAGCCAAAAACATTCAGTACTTC. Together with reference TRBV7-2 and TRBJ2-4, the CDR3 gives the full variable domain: GAGVSQSPSNKVTEKGKDVELRCDPISGHTALYWYRQSLGQGLEFLIYFQGNSAPDKSGLPSDRFSAERTGGSVSTLTIQRTQQEDSAVYLCASSFGGGAKNIQYFGAGTRLSVL.

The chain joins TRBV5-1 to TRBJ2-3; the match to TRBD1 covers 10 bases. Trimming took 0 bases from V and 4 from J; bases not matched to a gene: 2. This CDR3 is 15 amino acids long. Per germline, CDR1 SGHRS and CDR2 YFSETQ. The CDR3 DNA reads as TGCGCCAGCAGCTTGGTGACAGGGGGCGCAGATACGCAGTATTTT. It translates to CASSLVTGGADTQYF.